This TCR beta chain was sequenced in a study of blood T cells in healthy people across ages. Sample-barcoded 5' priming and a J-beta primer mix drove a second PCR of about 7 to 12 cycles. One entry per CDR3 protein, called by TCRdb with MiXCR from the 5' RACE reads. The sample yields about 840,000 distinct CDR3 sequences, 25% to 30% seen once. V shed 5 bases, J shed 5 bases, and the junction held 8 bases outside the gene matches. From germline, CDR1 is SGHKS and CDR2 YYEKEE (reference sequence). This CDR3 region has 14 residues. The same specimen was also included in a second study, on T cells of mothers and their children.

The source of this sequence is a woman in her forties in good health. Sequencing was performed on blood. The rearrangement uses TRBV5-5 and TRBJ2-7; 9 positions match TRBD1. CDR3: CASRNTGGGHEQYF. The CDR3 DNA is TGTGCCAGCAGAAACACAGGGGGCGGCCACGAGCAGTACTTC.